These 25 T cell receptor beta chains came from one sample sequenced in a study of vaccination and CD4 T cells after COVID-19. TCRdb reprocessed the PCR reads via MiXCR and lists one record per CDR3 protein. The data show some 18,000 distinct CDR3 sequences, roughly two thirds seen once. The specimen was CD4+ T cells from blood, collected after SARS-CoV-2 vaccination. The receptors were sampled from a human donor who had recovered from COVID-19.

The chain employs TRBV2 and TRBJ1-6; the match to TRBD1 covers 7 bases. Trimming cost V 5 bases and J 6 bases; bases outside gene matches: 10. The CDR3 is 16 amino acids. CDR1 and CDR2 (germline): SNHLY, FYNNEI. CDR3 bases: TGTGCCAGCAGTAGGGGGCGACCCGGCTTTAATTCACCCCTCCACTTT. It codes for CASSRGRPGFNSPLHF.

This chain joins TRBV6-1 and TRBJ1-2; the D gene is possibly TRBD1 (6 bases). Between the trimmed V and J ends, which lost 10 bases and 3 bases, there was a span of 15 bases. This CDR3 contains 13 residues. CDR1 is MNHNS and CDR2 is SASEGT in the germline V gene. CDR3 sequence reads: CAIQQGWDYGYTF. The CDR3 nucleotides read TGTGCCATACAACAGGGATGGGACTATGGCTACACCTTC.

This chain uses TRBV15 with TRBJ1-4; 8 nucleotides line up with TRBD1. Germline values: CDR1 LNHNV, CDR2 YYDKDF (reference sequence). CDR3 length: 15 amino acids. V lost 4 bases, J lost 8 bases, and 9 bases stayed unmatched. The CDR3 is CATSKEGQVAEKLFF. CDR3 bases: TGTGCCACCAGCAAAGAGGGACAGGTTGCCGAAAAACTGTTTTTT.

The chain combines TRBV20-1 with TRBJ1-5; 9 bases match TRBD1. This CDR3 has 14 residues. Germline trimming cut 3 bases from V and 7 bases from J; bases unmatched to any gene: 7. Per the germline V gene, CDR1 is DFQATT and CDR2 is SNEGSKA (reference sequence). As DNA, the CDR3 is TGCAGTGCTAGCTCAGGGACAGGGCAACAGCCCCAGCATTTT. It codes for CSASSGTGQQPQHF.

The chain combines TRBV11-2 with TRBJ2-7; tentatively, D is TRBD2 (5 bases). The CDR3 runs to 15 residues. Trimming pared 1 base from V and 3 bases from J, leaving 13 bases between. The V gene's germline CDR1 is SGHAT and CDR2 FQNNGV. In DNA form, the CDR3 reads TGTGCCAGCAGCTTAGCCCGGGGTGGGCTCTACGAGCAGTACTTC. This sequence encodes CASSLARGGLYEQYF.

The CDR3 protein is CAISDRLGNTEAFF. CDR3 coding DNA: TGTGCCATCAGTGACCGACTAGGGAACACTGAAGCTTTCTTT. V and J are TRBV10-3 and TRBJ1-1; no reliable D call. The germline V gene encodes CDR1 ENHRY and CDR2 SYGVKD. Between the trimmed V and J ends, which lost 3 bases and 1 base, there was a span of 9 bases. This CDR3 has 14 residues.

In this sample, this clonotype turned up once. The rearrangement links TRBV11-1 to TRBJ2-7; D tentatively fits TRBD1 or TRBD2 (7 bases each). The CDR3 contains 15 residues. CDR1 is SGHAT, CDR2 FQDESV, per germline (reference sequence). Trimming pared 7 bases from V and 3 bases from J, leaving 19 bases between. Here the CDR3 DNA reads TGTGCCAGCAAAAAGGGGGCTAGCGGAAACTACGAGCAGTACTTC. It yields the protein CASKKGASGNYEQYF.

This clonotype showed up just a few times. The chain couples TRBV15 to TRBJ2-5, with D tentatively TRBD2 (5 bases). Germline V gene lookup returns CDR1 LNHNV and CDR2 YYDKDF (reference sequence). The CDR3 contains 13 residues. The V end lost 4 bases, the J end lost 5 bases, and 11 bases lay between the germline ends. The CDR3 loop reads CATSIRPGETQYF. The CDR3 DNA sequence: TGTGCCACCAGCATAAGGCCGGGGGAGACCCAGTACTTC.

The CDR3 protein is CSASSSAGEKLFF. CDR3 nucleotide sequence: TGCAGTGCTAGTTCCAGCGCTGGGGAAAAACTGTTTTTT. This chain links TRBV20-1 with TRBJ1-4; D remains ambiguous. The germline V gene encodes CDR1 DFQATT and CDR2 SNEGSKA (reference sequence). This CDR3 is built from 13 residues. V shed 3 bases and J shed 8 bases, with 13 bases lying between them.

Details on this clonotype: Mismatch with germline at one junction end may stem from a read error. The V gene is TRBV6-1, the J gene TRBJ1-2; D might be TRBD1 (6 bases). The CDR3 length is 14 residues. Germline V gives CDR1 MNHNS, CDR2 SASEGT. Here the CDR3 reads CASSETGASVGYAF. CDR3 bases: TGTGCCAGCAGTGAAACGGGGGCGTCGGTCGGCTACGCCTTC.

This sequence joins TRBV7-9 and TRBJ1-6; D is perhaps TRBD1 (6 bases). Between the trimmed V and J ends, which lost 7 bases and 5 bases, there was a span of 15 bases. The germline CDR1 and CDR2 sequences are SEHNR and FQNEAQ (reference sequence). The CDR3 runs 15 residues. The CDR3 spells CASTQTRQDNSPLHF. CDR3 DNA sequence: TGTGCCAGCACCCAAACTAGACAGGATAATTCACCCCTCCACTTT.

The chain couples TRBV20-1 to TRBJ2-3; no clear D gene. Trimming left V 0 bases short and J 0 bases short, with 13 bases between. The CDR3 contains 16 residues. Germline-derived CDR1 and CDR2 are DFQATT and SNEGSKA (reference sequence). This CDR3 reads CSARDRIKTSTDTQYF. CDR3 bases: TGCAGTGCTAGAGATCGGATAAAAACTAGCACAGATACGCAGTATTTT.

The rearrangement links TRBV27 to TRBJ1-5; D remains unclear. The CDR3 covers 13 residues. Germline V lookup: CDR1 MNHEY, CDR2 SMNVEV (reference sequence). The germline V and J ends were trimmed by 6 bases and 5 bases, with 11 bases remaining between them. CDR3 DNA: TGTGCCAGCAGAGACACTTTAGATCAGCCCCAGCATTTT. Amino acid sequence: CASRDTLDQPQHF.

The chain has TRBV19 and TRBJ1-5, with D possibly TRBD1 on 6 matching bases. V was shortened by 6 bases and J by 3 bases, with 24 bases between the two germline ends. The CDR3 is 18 amino acids. Germline CDR1 LNHDA, CDR2 SQIVND (reference sequence). The CDR3 DNA is TGTGCCAGTAGCACTGACAGGAGGGCGTTTGGGGCCAATCAGCCCCAGCATTTT. Protein sequence: CASSTDRRAFGANQPQHF.

This clonotype has more than one count but fewer than ten. The chain combines TRBV20-1 with TRBJ2-5; the match to TRBD2 covers 11 bases. Germline values: CDR1 DFQATT, CDR2 SNEGSKA (reference sequence). The CDR3 consists of 16 residues. Trimming at V came to 4 bases and at J to 5 bases, leaving 12 bases not matched to a gene. The CDR3 region has the DNA TGCAGTGCTATCTGGCCTAGCGGGAGGAAGTTGGAGACCCAGTACTTC. Its translation is CSAIWPSGRKLETQYF.

The rearrangement joins TRBV6-4 to TRBJ2-2; 12 bases map to TRBD2. The V gene's germline CDR1 is MRHNA and CDR2 SNTAGT. This CDR3 comprises 14 residues. V was pared by 7 bases and J by 7 bases, with 4 bases of the junction left unmatched. The CDR3 region is CASTSGRVDGELFF. CDR3 coding DNA: TGTGCCAGCACTAGCGGGAGGGTTGACGGGGAGCTGTTTTTT.

This clonotype occurred once. The J gene is TRBJ1-6, the V gene TRBV11-2; D unresolved. V was clipped by 5 bases and J by 9 bases, with 11 bases between them. This CDR3 spans 13 amino acids. Germline V gene data show CDR1 as SGHAT and CDR2 as FQNNGV. The CDR3 DNA sequence: TGTGCCAGCAGCCCATTCCGATTTTCACCCCTCCACTTT. Its protein product is CASSPFRFSPLHF.

The chain links TRBV19 to TRBJ2-3; TRBD2 matches 12 bases. The CDR3 runs to 15 residues. Unmatched junction bases numbered 1, after V lost 2 bases and J lost 4 bases. From germline, CDR1 is LNHDA and CDR2 SQIVND (reference sequence). The CDR3 coding sequence is TGTGCCAGTAGTATACTAGCGGGAGGGCCAGATACGCAGTATTTT. Its protein product is CASSILAGGPDTQYF.

The genes are TRBV6-2 or TRBV6-3 and TRBJ2-5; D might be TRBD2 (5 bases). The germline V gene encodes CDR1 MNHEY and CDR2 SVGEGT. The CDR3 consists of 13 residues. V lost 7 bases to trimming and J lost 5 bases, with 14 bases between them. The CDR3 spells CASKPRAEETQYF. In nucleotides, the CDR3 is TGTGCCAGCAAGCCTCGAGCGGAGGAGACCCAGTACTTC.

About this clonotype itself: Compared with germline, one end of the junction differs, possibly owing to a read error. The chain recombines TRBV25-1 with TRBJ1-1; 7 nucleotides align to TRBD1. CDR1 and CDR2 from the germline V gene are MGHDK and SYGVNS. The CDR3 totals 13 residues. The CDR3 nucleotides are TGTGCCAGCGCGACAGGGTTACTGACTGAGGCTTTCTTT. It yields the protein CASATGLLTEAFF.

This clonotype was observed a single time. V usage is TRBV7-9 and J usage is TRBJ2-1; D not resolved. CDR1 and CDR2 from the germline V gene are SEHNR and FQNEAQ (reference sequence). V lost 1 base and J 8 bases, leaving 12 bases between the germline ends. This CDR3 contains 14 residues. The chain's CDR3 is CASSLEDSFHEQFF. The CDR3 bases are TGTGCCAGCAGCTTAGAGGATAGTTTTCATGAGCAGTTCTTC.

V is TRBV20-1 and J is TRBJ1-5, with TRBD1 matching over 7 bases. Losses at the gene ends were 4 bases for V and 1 base for J; bases not matched to a gene: 7. The CDR3 contains 15 residues. Germline V gene data show CDR1 as DFQATT and CDR2 as SNEGSKA (reference sequence). CDR3 protein: CSAKRGRGSNQPQHF. The CDR3 bases are TGCAGTGCTAAGAGGGGGCGCGGGAGCAATCAGCCCCAGCATTTT.

The chain links TRBV2 to TRBJ2-3, with D unclear. Germline V gene sequence: CDR1 SNHLY, CDR2 FYNNEI. The CDR3 totals 11 residues. V was trimmed by 10 bases and J by 0 bases, leaving 5 bases between them. The CDR3 reads CATSSTDTQYF. The CDR3 DNA follows: TGTGCCACCTCTAGCACAGATACGCAGTATTTT.

The V call is TRBV30, the J call TRBJ2-3; 13 nucleotides match TRBD2. In germline, CDR1 is GTSNPN, CDR2 SVGIG (reference sequence). Germline trimming cut 0 bases from V and 11 bases from J; bases unmatched to any gene: 2. This CDR3 contains 13 residues. The CDR3 DNA is TGTGCCTGGAGTGTGACTAGCGGGAGGTTGCAGTATTTT. Amino acids: CAWSVTSGRLQYF.

V and J are TRBV7-2 and TRBJ2-2; D remains ambiguous. CDR1 and CDR2 from the germline V gene are SGHTA and FQGNSA. Between the trimmed V and J ends, which lost 2 bases and 7 bases, there was a span of 23 bases. The CDR3 length is 18 residues. The CDR3 DNA sequence: TGTGCCAGCAGCTTATTGGCTTTAATCTGGCGGTTTGACGGGGAGCTGTTTTTT. Protein: CASSLLALIWRFDGELFF.